Here is one T cell receptor beta chain with its context. Its antigen remains unidentified. This CDR3 region has 13 residues. V lost 2 bases and J 0 bases, leaving 3 bases between the germline ends. Germline values: CDR1 SGHRS, CDR2 YFSETQ. Deep sequencing aimed at 1 in 200,000 to 1 in 1 million T cells' resolution. Some clones are missing from TCRdb's copy, which holds only in-frame ones; the method was immunoSEQ multiplex PCR. The data hold 140,000 to 150,000 clones, with 75% to 80% observed a single time. This entry is derived from a study of cytotoxic CD8 clonotypes in ibrutinib-treated CLL. Study-wide results and caveats: An increase in clonality occurred at ibrutinib response, followed by a return toward baseline at progression.

The chain is built from TRBV5-1 and TRBJ1-3; D is undetermined. The sample here was PBMCs, taken after 24 months of ibrutinib treatment. The source is a human donor with chronic lymphocytic leukemia. CDR3 in amino acids: CASSFFSGNTIYF. The CDR3 DNA reads TGCGCCAGCAGCTTTTTCTCTGGAAACACCATATATTTT. The entire variable domain, with the rest obtained from reference TRBV5-1 and TRBJ1-3, is as follows: KAGVTQTPRYLIKTRGQQVTLSCSPISGHRSVSWYQQTPGQGLQFLFEYFSETQRNKGNFPGRFSGRQFSNSRSEMNVSTLELGDSALYLCASSFFSGNTIYFGEGSWLTVV.